Shown below are 12 T cell receptor beta chains from a single sample sequenced in a study of blood T cell repertoires in COVID-19. Libraries were prepared by immunoSEQ multiplex PCR; TCRdb keeps only in-frame clonotypes and omits some of them. Among some 50,000 clones listed, around 87% were seen once. Input material: PBMCs or T cells enriched from blood (not recorded which). Receptors were obtained from a woman aged 50 to 60 who had recovered from COVID-19.

V usage is TRBV4-3 and J usage is TRBJ2-2; 11 nucleotides agree with TRBD2. Germline loops: CDR1 LGHNA, CDR2 YSLEER. The CDR3 covers 18 residues. Trimming removed 3 bases from V and 3 bases from J; junction bases left unmatched: 9. In nucleotides, the CDR3 is TGCGCCAGCAGCCAGAGTTTACTTAGCGGGAGGGACACCGGGGAGCTGTTTTTT. It is translated as CASSQSLLSGRDTGELFF.

J is TRBJ1-3 and V is TRBV6-6, with a possible D match to TRBD1 (5 bases). This CDR3 spans 15 amino acids. The germline V gene encodes CDR1 MNHNY and CDR2 SVGAGI (reference sequence). The V gene lost 5 bases and the J gene lost 0 bases, with 11 bases spanning the gap. In DNA form, the CDR3 reads TGTGCCAGCAGTCGACAGCGAGACTCTGGAAACACCATATATTTT. It codes for CASSRQRDSGNTIYF.

The V gene is TRBV6-5, the J gene TRBJ1-5, with no clear D. Trimming stripped 2 bases from V and 11 bases from J, with 10 bases between. This CDR3 is 12 amino acids long. CDR1 and CDR2 (germline): MNHEY, SVGAGI. The CDR3 loop is CASSYPLAAQHF. In DNA form, the CDR3 reads TGTGCCAGCAGTTACCCCCTAGCGGCCCAGCATTTT.

The rearrangement links TRBV13 to TRBJ2-3; D ambiguous. The CDR3 sequence is 13 residues long. Trimming took off 5 bases at V and 7 bases at J, with 13 bases between the two ends. The germline gives CDR1 PRHDT, CDR2 FYEKMQ (reference sequence). The CDR3 reads CASSHLAGNTQYF. CDR3 in DNA: TGTGCCAGCAGCCACTTAGCCGGTAATACGCAGTATTTT. Together with reference TRBV13 and TRBJ2-3, the CDR3 gives the full variable domain: AAGVIQSPRHLIKEKRETATLKCYPIPRHDTVYWYQQGPGQDPQFLISFYEKMQSDKGSIPDRFSAQQFSDYHSELNMSSLELGDSALYFCASSHLAGNTQYFGPGTRLTVL.

The chain couples TRBV4-2 to TRBJ2-1, with 10 bases aligning to TRBD1. The CDR3 extends over 15 amino acids. The germline gives CDR1 LGHNA, CDR2 YNFKEQ. Trimming cost V 3 bases and J 8 bases; bases outside gene matches: 7. The CDR3 sequence: CASSQGDRGIDEQFF. Written as DNA, the CDR3 is TGTGCCAGCAGCCAGGGGGACAGGGGAATCGATGAGCAGTTCTTC.

The chain uses TRBV7-9 and TRBJ2-1, with a weak D call TRBD2 (6 bases). The CDR3 has 15 residues. Germline CDR1 SEHNR, CDR2 FQNEAQ (reference sequence). The V gene lost 5 bases and the J gene lost 3 bases, with 14 bases spanning the gap. The CDR3 spells CASSPTRSRYNEQFF. CDR3 bases: TGTGCCAGCAGCCCGACTAGGAGTCGCTACAATGAGCAGTTCTTC.

This chain connects TRBV5-4 to TRBJ2-7; TRBD2 agrees at 13 bases. The CDR3 is 14 residues long. Per germline, CDR1 SGHNT and CDR2 YYREEE (reference sequence). Trimming cost V 8 bases and J 3 bases; bases outside gene matches: 5. The CDR3 region has the DNA TGTGCCAGAAGACTAGCGGGAGGCGGCTACGAGCAGTACTTC. Translation gives CARRLAGGGYEQYF.

Written as DNA, the CDR3 is TGTGCCTGGAGGTTAGGGGGAATCCTAGGATCACCCCTCCACTTT. This sequence encodes CAWRLGGILGSPLHF. The V and J genes are TRBV30 and TRBJ1-6; a possible D gene is TRBD1 (6 bases). Germline values: CDR1 GTSNPN, CDR2 SVGIG (reference sequence). V gave up 3 bases and J gave up 10 bases, with 19 bases separating them. This CDR3 is built from 15 residues.

The chain combines TRBV29-1 with TRBJ1-2; 8 bases line up with TRBD1. Germline values: CDR1 SQVTM, CDR2 ANQGSEA. The trim removed 3 bases at V and 10 bases at J, leaving 10 bases unmatched. CDR3 length: 13 amino acids. CDR3 sequence reads: CSVEGTGLGDYTF. CDR3 sequence (DNA): TGCAGCGTTGAGGGGACAGGTTTGGGGGACTACACCTTC.

V usage is TRBV19 and J usage is TRBJ1-5, with TRBD1 matching 11 bases. This CDR3 is 17 amino acids long. Trimming at V came to 6 bases and at J to 4 bases, leaving 11 bases not matched to a gene. The germline CDR1 and CDR2 sequences are LNHDA and SQIVND (reference sequence). The DNA of the CDR3 is TGTGCCAGTAGAAGGACAGGGGGCTCCCAAGGGAATCAGCCCCAGCATTTT. Its translation: CASRRTGGSQGNQPQHF. Variable domain in full (rest from reference TRBV19 and TRBJ1-5): DGGITQSPKYLFRKEGQNVTLSCEQNLNHDAMYWYRQDPGQGLRLIYYSQIVNDFQKGDIAEGYSVSREKKESFPLTVTSAQKNPTAFYLCASRRTGGSQGNQPQHFGDGTRLSIL.

The chain is built from TRBV9 and TRBJ2-5, with TRBD1 matching over 9 bases. J gave up 5 bases and V 0 bases, and 8 bases lay outside the gene matches. The CDR3 extends over 16 amino acids. Germline V gives CDR1 SGDLS, CDR2 YYNGEE. CDR3: CASSVGAGGQGETQYF. The CDR3 DNA reads TGTGCCAGCAGCGTAGGCGCAGGGGGACAGGGTGAGACCCAGTACTTC.

The rearrangement joins TRBV6-5 to TRBJ2-2; tentative D call: TRBD2 (6 bases). CDR1 MNHEY and CDR2 SVGAGI come from the germline V gene. The CDR3 loop spans 15 amino acids. Trimming removed 6 bases at V and 5 bases at J, with 16 bases between. The CDR3: CASSPRGTETGELFF. The CDR3 DNA follows: TGTGCCAGCAGCCCCCGCGGGACCGAGACCGGGGAGCTGTTTTTT.